Listed below are T cell receptor beta chains from one sample, sequenced in a study of shared clonotypes between healthy human individuals. Profiled with immunoSEQ multiplex PCR; TCRdb holds only in-frame clones, not every one. The table records about 670,000 clones, 60% to 80% of them present only once. Sequencing was carried out using memory CD4+ T cells sorted from blood. These TCRs come from a woman aged 25-40 years in good health. Each CDR3 is given with its conserved first and last residue. Each record gives: D gene, V gene, clone size, CDR3 protein. A D gene is named only where the DNA matches it firmly. Rows may omit the clone size; those that give it use once, few, many or a size class.

d_gene: .
v_gene: TRBV12-2
abundance: .
CDR3aa: CASRLGGFGPPANYGYTF

d_gene: TRBD1
v_gene: TRBV18
abundance: .
CDR3aa: CASSPPLGQGTTGELFF

d_gene: .
v_gene: TRBV6-5
abundance: .
CDR3aa: CASSYYHEQYF

d_gene: TRBD2
v_gene: TRBV19
abundance: .
CDR3aa: CASTQGLAYNEQFF

d_gene: TRBD1
v_gene: TRBV5-1
abundance: .
CDR3aa: CASSLLGTANTEAFF

d_gene: TRBD2
v_gene: TRBV10-2
abundance: .
CDR3aa: CASRGGTSYQETQYF

d_gene: .
v_gene: TRBV7-6
abundance: .
CDR3aa: CASSSGPYEQFF

d_gene: TRBD2
v_gene: TRBV6-1
abundance: few
CDR3aa: CASSVRYGLAGGETQYF

d_gene: .
v_gene: TRBV18
abundance: .
CDR3aa: CASSPRDGNEKLFF

d_gene: TRBD1
v_gene: TRBV7-8
abundance: few
CDR3aa: CASSLGTGSGAQHF

d_gene: .
v_gene: TRBV5-1
abundance: .
CDR3aa: CASYETGADTQYF

d_gene: .
v_gene: TRBV19
abundance: .
CDR3aa: CASSIGRGRANRPETQYF

d_gene: TRBD2
v_gene: TRBV5-1
abundance: .
CDR3aa: CASSVSSGSYNEQFF

d_gene: TRBD2
v_gene: TRBV15
abundance: .
CDR3aa: CATSSLAGSYNEQFF

d_gene: .
v_gene: TRBV25-1
abundance: .
CDR3aa: CASSEGGGSNQPQHF